There are a few counts of the clone carrying this T cell receptor (beta chain). Its antigen is unidentified. The CDR3 end falls 3 residues outside the read, so it is completed with the germline J gene. The identical CDR3 is also encoded by other nucleotide sequences in the sample. Caucasian heritage predominated among both patients and controls. Donors gave roughly 5 to 8 ml heparinized peripheral whole blood. The data were produced by immunoSEQ multiplex PCR, yet TCRdb's version contains in-frame clones alone and is incomplete. In total the sample includes 55,000 or so clones, none of them seen once. The data derive from a study of T cell clonality in common variable immunodeficiency. General study points: Authors noted CVID clonality's cause needs subpopulation repertoire sequencing.

There are 16 residues in the CDR3. V was clipped by 0 bases and J by 5 bases; unmatched bases: 5. The germline gives CDR1 SGHRS, CDR2 YFSETQ. The clonotype comes from a person between 18 and 75 years old in good health. The chain uses TRBV5-1 and TRBJ2-3; 11 nucleotides agree with TRBD2. What was sequenced was peripheral blood mononuclear cells. The DNA read from the CDR3 is TGCGCCAGCAGCTTGGATAGCGGGGGGGCCAGAGATACG. It is translated as CASSLDSGGARDT. The complete CDR3 protein is CASSLDSGGARDTQYF. Filled out from reference TRBV5-1 and TRBJ2-3, the complete variable domain reads KAGVTQTPRYLIKTRGQQVTLSCSPISGHRSVSWYQQTPGQGLQFLFEYFSETQRNKGNFPGRFSGRQFSNSRSEMNVSTLELGDSALYLCASSLDSGGARDTQYFGPGTRLTVL.